This T cell receptor beta chain is from a study of blood T cell repertoires in COVID-19 (dated by TCRdb to the early 2020s). General notes on the study: Samples covering the acute and convalescent phases of COVID-19 were provided by collaborators in the United States, Italy and Spain. The prospective study material was composed of cDNA or gDNA derived from T cells, B-cell-depleted T cells, or PBMCs. Subjects who had been exposed to COVID-19, were actively infected with it, or had recovered from it provided the deeply sampled blood TCRbeta repertoires that made up the dataset. The repertoires were released in a freely available public database intended as a resource for research on the immune response to SARS-CoV-2. The samples were drawn from the first 160 participants of the ongoing ImmuneRACE study and from some 1,300 subjects provided by 6 global collaborators. The sample metadata nearly always contained a de-identified subject ID, COVID-19 status, age in years and sex. HLA class I and class II types, where available, came from metadata supplied by the sample provider rather than from assay-based typing. General findings and caveats noted by the study authors: The amount of clinical and demographic metadata varied by source and participant and was provided uncurated.

Concerning this clone itself: Its binding antigen is unknown. Base qualities are missing; no much larger clone stands one base away.

Compared with germline, V lacks 8 bases and J lacks 4 bases; bases without a gene match: 10. The CDR3 covers 15 residues, taking in both the cysteine and the phenylalanine. Only the CDR3 DNA stays, 45 bases, in frame from base 1. The germline V gene provides CDR1 SGHVS and CDR2 FNYEAQ. The immunoSEQ Assay, a bias-controlled multiplex PCR, was used to amplify TCRbeta CDR3 regions from genomic DNA. Regarding the original processing steps: Within the assay, amplification of reference gene primers was used to estimate how many nucleated cells each sample contained. To quantify the absolute abundance of each unique TCRbeta CDR3 rearrangement, sequence reads were collapsed and filtered. Productive Simpson clonality was computed per sample as the square root of Simpson's diversity index over productive rearrangements. Entries here come from immuneACCESS through TCRdb and include only in-frame sequences with V and J called. Some clones fail to appear in such tables; in the studies checked, an unresolved V gene covers under half of the shortfall, and the cause of the remainder is unknown. V, J and clone size were drawn from that table, and D and trimming were deduced from the DNA. For this sample the table gives some 83,000 clones, of which 84% were detected only once. The ten biggest clones cover 3.5% to 4% of the sample.

The collaborating institutions used their own protocols to collect whole blood in K2EDTA tubes. For TCRbeta analysis, collaborator samples were shipped as frozen whole blood, as isolated PBMCs, or as DNA extracted from either sample type. The source is a man aged 45-65 years with acute or convalescent COVID-19. Sequencing was done on a sample of peripheral blood. This chain is built from TRBV7-6 and TRBJ2-2; 7 bases in the middle match TRBD1. This receptor has the CDR3 CASRYQGVGTGELFF. The nucleotides are TGTGCCAGCCGCTACCAGGGGGTAGGCACCGGGGAGCTGTTTTTT.